These T cell receptor beta chains were read from a single sample in a study of CD8 T cells in ankylosing spondylitis. TCRdb reprocessed the 5' RACE reads with MiXCR, giving one entry per CDR3 protein. The data contain under 15,000 distinct CDR3 sequences, approximately 2.8% of them singletons. Sequencing was carried out using blood, either unsorted or a sorted T cell fraction (not recorded which). Every receptor here comes from a male donor with ankylosing spondylitis or in good health (not recorded which). Both conserved end residues are part of each CDR3. The D gene is left open where the match is weak. Clone size is not always given. Where it is, it says once, few, many or a class for expanded clones.

abundance	v_gene	j_gene	d_gene	CDR3aa	CDR3nt
many	TRBV9	TRBJ1-1	-	CASSVELEMNTEAFF	TGTGCCAGCAGCGTAGAACTGGAGATGAACACTGAAGCTTTCTTT
many	TRBV9	TRBJ1-1	-	CASSAQDFTEAFF	TGTGCCAGCAGCGCCCAGGACTTCACTGAAGCTTTCTTT
many	TRBV9	TRBJ2-2	TRBD2	CASSALGGTGELFF	TGTGCCAGCAGTGCTCTCGGGGGGACCGGGGAGCTGTTTTTT
many	TRBV9	TRBJ2-1	TRBD2	CASSARGDPYNEQFF	TGTGCCAGCAGCGCACGGGGGGACCCCTACAATGAGCAGTTCTTC
many	TRBV9	TRBJ2-5	-	CASSVEPVKETQYF	TGTGCCAGCAGCGTAGAGCCCGTTAAGGAGACCCAGTACTTC
many	TRBV9	TRBJ1-2	-	CASSVASTGSGYTF	TGTGCCAGCAGCGTAGCCTCTACAGGGTCTGGCTACACCTTC
medium-sized	TRBV9	TRBJ1-2	-	CASSFGDRQLDGYTF	TGTGCCAGCAGCTTTGGTGACAGACAACTCGATGGCTACACCTTC
medium-sized	TRBV9	TRBJ2-3	-	CASSPAPHTDTQYF	TGTGCCAGCAGCCCAGCACCCCACACAGATACGCAGTATTTT
many	TRBV9	TRBJ1-1	-	CASSAGHRNTEAFF	TGTGCCAGCAGCGCCGGACATAGGAACACTGAAGCTTTCTTT
many	TRBV9	TRBJ2-5	-	CASSVTEETQYF	TGTGCCAGCAGCGTAACCGAAGAGACCCAGTACTTC
many	TRBV9	TRBJ2-3	TRBD2	CASSVGPSGRATDTQYF	TGTGCCAGCAGCGTAGGTCCTAGCGGGAGGGCCACAGATACGCAGTATTTT
many	TRBV9	TRBJ2-5	TRBD2	CASSVGSGGGPETQYF	TGTGCCAGCAGCGTAGGGAGCGGGGGGGGTCCGGAGACCCAGTACTTC
many	TRBV9	TRBJ2-7	-	CASSLGVGTWEQYF	TGTGCCAGCAGCTTAGGGGTCGGGACTTGGGAGCAGTACTTC
many	TRBV9	TRBJ2-5	-	CASSAPGSVPETQYF	TGTGCCAGCAGCGCCCCGGGGTCCGTACCAGAGACCCAGTACTTC
many	TRBV9	TRBJ1-1	-	CASSGLVNTEAFF	TGTGCCAGCAGCGGCCTCGTAAACACTGAAGCTTTCTTT
medium-sized	TRBV9	TRBJ2-5	-	CASSVGKTQYF	TGTGCCAGCAGCGTAGGCAAGACCCAGTACTTC
many	TRBV9	TRBJ2-5	-	CASSVGVYQETQYF	TGTGCCAGCAGCGTAGGAGTGTACCAAGAGACCCAGTACTTC
many	TRBV9	TRBJ1-1	-	CASSGGAGTGGTEAFF	TGTGCCAGCAGCGGAGGGGCCGGGACGGGAGGCACTGAAGCTTTCTTT
many	TRBV9	TRBJ2-3	-	CASSVATSDTQYF	TGTGCCAGCAGCGTAGCTACGTCAGATACGCAGTATTTT
many	TRBV9	TRBJ2-2	-	CASSVVSAGTGGELFF	TGTGCCAGCAGCGTAGTCTCGGCGGGGACTGGCGGGGAGCTGTTTTTT
many	TRBV9	TRBJ2-7	TRBD2	CASSVGTSGSSVEQYF	TGTGCCAGCAGCGTAGGTACTAGCGGGAGTTCAGTCGAGCAGTACTTC
many	TRBV9	TRBJ2-3	TRBD2	CASGPGTSGRSTDTQYF	TGTGCCAGCGGACCCGGGACTAGCGGGAGGAGCACAGATACGCAGTATTTT
many	TRBV9	TRBJ2-3	-	CASSVQGTDTQYF	TGTGCCAGCAGCGTACAGGGGACAGATACGCAGTATTTT
many	TRBV9	TRBJ1-2	-	CASSVLDSGGRYGYTF	TGTGCCAGCAGCGTCCTAGACTCGGGTGGCCGCTATGGCTACACCTTC
many	TRBV9	TRBJ2-1	TRBD1	CASTRTGGNDEQFF	TGTGCCAGCACGCGGACAGGGGGTAACGATGAGCAGTTCTTC
many	TRBV9	TRBJ2-5	-	CASSLSLLQETQYF	TGTGCCAGCAGCCTTAGTCTGCTTCAAGAGACCCAGTACTTC
many	TRBV9	TRBJ2-2	TRBD2	CASSVVLAGGATNTGELFF	TGTGCCAGCAGCGTAGTTCTAGCGGGGGGTGCTACGAACACCGGGGAGCTGTTTTTT
many	TRBV9	TRBJ2-1	-	CASSPTPSYNEQFF	TGTGCCAGCAGCCCGACTCCTTCCTACAATGAGCAGTTCTTC
many	TRBV9	TRBJ2-7	-	CASSVTELSYEQYF	TGTGCCAGCAGCGTAACTGAACTCTCCTACGAGCAGTACTTC
many	TRBV9	TRBJ1-1	TRBD1	CASSVGTGANTEAFF	TGTGCCAGCAGCGTTGGGACAGGGGCGAACACTGAAGCTTTCTTT
many	TRBV9	TRBJ1-5	-	CASSHGGGSNQPQHF	TGTGCCAGCAGCCACGGAGGAGGAAGCAATCAGCCCCAGCATTTT
many	TRBV9	TRBJ1-2	-	CASSVAGPGEYYGYTF	TGTGCCAGCAGCGTAGCTGGACCAGGGGAGTACTATGGCTACACCTTC
many	TRBV9	TRBJ1-2	-	CASSVDLYGYTF	TGTGCCAGCAGCGTAGATCTATATGGCTACACCTTC
many	TRBV23-1	TRBJ1-1	-	CASSHASFGRGTEAFF	TGCGCCAGCAGTCACGCCAGTTTCGGGAGGGGGACTGAAGCTTTCTTT
medium-sized	TRBV9	TRBJ2-5	TRBD2	CASSVGTSGETQYF	TGTGCCAGCAGCGTAGGTACTAGCGGTGAGACCCAGTACTTC
many	TRBV9	TRBJ2-3	TRBD2	CASSHTSGRSDTQYF	TGTGCCAGCAGCCATACCAGCGGGAGGTCTGATACGCAGTATTTT
medium-sized	TRBV9	TRBJ2-3	-	CASSVATTGADTQYF	TGTGCCAGCAGCGTAGCTACGACCGGGGCGGATACGCAGTATTTT
many	TRBV9	TRBJ2-7	TRBD1	CASSVDDRGGLQYF	TGTGCCAGCAGCGTCGACGACAGGGGGGGGTTACAGTACTTC
many	TRBV9	TRBJ1-2	-	CASSYRANYGYTF	TGTGCCAGCAGTTACAGGGCTAACTATGGCTACACCTTC
many	TRBV9	TRBJ2-3	TRBD2	CASSSRSRPAGGIDTQYF	TGTGCCAGCAGCTCACGAAGCCGCCCAGCGGGAGGAATAGATACGCAGTATTTT
many	TRBV9	TRBJ2-7	TRBD2	CASSARGAGVNEQYF	TGTGCCAGCAGCGCCCGAGGAGCGGGAGTGAATGAGCAGTACTTC
many	TRBV9	TRBJ2-7	-	CASSTRDISYEQYF	TGTGCCAGCAGTACCCGGGACATCTCCTACGAGCAGTACTTC
many	TRBV9	TRBJ2-1	-	CASSVVVSDNEQFF	TGTGCCAGCAGCGTAGTAGTTAGCGACAATGAGCAGTTCTTC
many	TRBV9	TRBJ1-1	-	CASSAPIEVTEAFF	TGTGCCAGCAGCGCGCCCATAGAGGTCACTGAAGCTTTCTTT
many	TRBV9	TRBJ2-7	-	CASSVGQASSYEQYF	TGTGCCAGCAGCGTAGGGCAGGCCTCCTCCTACGAGCAGTACTTC
many	TRBV9	TRBJ2-1	TRBD2	CASSVASGRINEQFF	TGTGCCAGCAGCGTAGCTAGCGGGAGAATCAATGAGCAGTTCTTC
many	TRBV9	TRBJ1-2	-	CASSAQFPGAYGYTF	TGTGCCAGCAGCGCCCAATTCCCCGGCGCCTATGGCTACACCTTC
-	TRBV9	TRBJ2-1	TRBD2	CASSVGLAGGTVRNEQFF	TGTGCCAGCAGCGTAGGACTAGCGGGGGGGACGGTAAGGAATGAGCAGTTCTTC
many	TRBV9	TRBJ2-3	-	CASSPGDWADTQYF	TGTGCCAGCAGCCCGGGGGACTGGGCAGATACGCAGTATTTT
many	TRBV9	TRBJ2-1	TRBD2	CASSVLTSLTNEQFF	TGTGCCAGCAGCGTTTTGACTAGCTTAACAAATGAGCAGTTCTTC
many	TRBV9	TRBJ2-2	TRBD2	CASSVAGLVTAGELFF	TGTGCCAGCAGCGTAGCGGGACTAGTTACCGCCGGGGAGCTGTTTTTT
many	TRBV9	TRBJ2-1	TRBD2	CASGPGLANNEQFF	TGTGCCAGCGGACCGGGACTAGCCAACAATGAGCAGTTCTTC
many	TRBV9	TRBJ2-1	TRBD2	CASSPPLAGAHNEQFF	TGTGCCAGCAGCCCTCCACTAGCGGGGGCCCACAATGAGCAGTTCTTC
many	TRBV9	TRBJ2-7	-	CASSVGAEGREQYF	TGTGCCAGCAGCGTAGGGGCGGAGGGTCGCGAGCAGTACTTC